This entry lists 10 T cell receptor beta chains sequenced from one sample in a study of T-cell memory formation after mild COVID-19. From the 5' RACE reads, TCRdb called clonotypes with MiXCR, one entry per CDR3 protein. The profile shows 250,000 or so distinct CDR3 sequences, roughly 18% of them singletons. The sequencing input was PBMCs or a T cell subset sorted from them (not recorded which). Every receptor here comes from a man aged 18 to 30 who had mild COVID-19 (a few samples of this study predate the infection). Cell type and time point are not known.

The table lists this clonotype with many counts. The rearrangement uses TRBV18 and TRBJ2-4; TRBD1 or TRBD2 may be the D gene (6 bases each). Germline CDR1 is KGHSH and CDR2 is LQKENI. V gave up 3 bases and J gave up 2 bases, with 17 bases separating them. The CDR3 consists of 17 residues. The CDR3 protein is CASSPLGGGVSKNIQYF. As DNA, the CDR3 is TGTGCCAGCTCACCCCTGGGGGGCGGCGTCTCCAAAAACATTCAGTACTTC.

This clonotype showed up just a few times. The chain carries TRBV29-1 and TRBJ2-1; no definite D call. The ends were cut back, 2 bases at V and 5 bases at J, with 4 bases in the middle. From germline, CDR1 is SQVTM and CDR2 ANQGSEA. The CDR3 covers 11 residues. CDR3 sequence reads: CSVEMDNEQFF. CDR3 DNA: TGCAGCGTTGAAATGGACAATGAGCAGTTCTTC.

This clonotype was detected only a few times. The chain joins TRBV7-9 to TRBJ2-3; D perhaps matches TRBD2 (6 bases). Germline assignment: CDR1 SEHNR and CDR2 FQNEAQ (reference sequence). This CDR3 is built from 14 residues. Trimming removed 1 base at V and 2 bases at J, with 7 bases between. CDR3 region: CASSLGDSTDTQYF. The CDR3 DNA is TGTGCCAGCAGCTTAGGGGACTCCACAGATACGCAGTATTTT.

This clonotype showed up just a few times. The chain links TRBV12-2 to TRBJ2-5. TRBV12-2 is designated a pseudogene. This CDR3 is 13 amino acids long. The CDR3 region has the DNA TGTGCAAGTCGCTTCATAGGAGAAGAGACCCAGTACTTC. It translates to CASRFIGEETQYF.

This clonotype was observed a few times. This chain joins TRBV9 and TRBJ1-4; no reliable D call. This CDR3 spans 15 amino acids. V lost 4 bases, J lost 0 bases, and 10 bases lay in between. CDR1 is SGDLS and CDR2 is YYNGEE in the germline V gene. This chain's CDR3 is CASSPSVATNEKLFF. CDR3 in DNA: TGTGCCAGCAGCCCCTCAGTTGCAACTAATGAAAAACTGTTTTTT.

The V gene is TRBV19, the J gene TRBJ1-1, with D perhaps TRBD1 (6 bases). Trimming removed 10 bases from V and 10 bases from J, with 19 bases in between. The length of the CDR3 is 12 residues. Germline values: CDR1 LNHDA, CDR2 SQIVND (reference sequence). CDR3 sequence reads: CAKRGGRLVAFF. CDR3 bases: TGTGCCAAGCGTGGGGGCCGGTTAGTAGCTTTCTTT. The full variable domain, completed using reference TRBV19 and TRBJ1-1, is DGGITQSPKYLFRKEGQNVTLSCEQNLNHDAMYWYRQDPGQGLRLIYYSQIVNDFQKGDIAEGYSVSREKKESFPLTVTSAQKNPTAFYLCAKRGGRLVAFFGQGTRLTVV.

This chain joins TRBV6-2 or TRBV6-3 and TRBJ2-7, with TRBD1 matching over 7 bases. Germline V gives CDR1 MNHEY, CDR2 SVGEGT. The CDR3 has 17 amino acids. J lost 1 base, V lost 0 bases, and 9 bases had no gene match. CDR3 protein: CASSYSSATGESYEQYV. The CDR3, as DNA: TGTGCCAGCAGTTACTCGAGTGCCACAGGGGAGTCCTACGAGCAGTACGTC.

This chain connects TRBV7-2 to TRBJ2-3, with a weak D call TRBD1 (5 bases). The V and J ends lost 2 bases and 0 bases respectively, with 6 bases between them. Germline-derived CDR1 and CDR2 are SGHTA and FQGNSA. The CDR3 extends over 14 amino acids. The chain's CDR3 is CASSLWTSTDTQYF. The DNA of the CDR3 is TGTGCCAGCAGCTTATGGACAAGCACAGATACGCAGTATTTT.

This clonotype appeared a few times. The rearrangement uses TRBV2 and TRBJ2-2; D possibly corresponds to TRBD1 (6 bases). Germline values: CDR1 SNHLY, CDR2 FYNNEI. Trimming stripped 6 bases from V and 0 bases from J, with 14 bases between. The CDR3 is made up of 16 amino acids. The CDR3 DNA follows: TGTGCCAGCAGGTGGGACACGGAGTCGAACACCGGGGAGCTGTTTTTT. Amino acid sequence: CASRWDTESNTGELFF.

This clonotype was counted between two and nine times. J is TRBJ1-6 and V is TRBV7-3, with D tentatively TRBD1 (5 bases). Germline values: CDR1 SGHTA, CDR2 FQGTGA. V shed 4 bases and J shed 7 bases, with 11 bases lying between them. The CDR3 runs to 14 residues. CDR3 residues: CASSSGTENSPLHF. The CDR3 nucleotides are TGTGCCAGCAGCTCCGGGACGGAAAATTCACCCCTCCACTTT.